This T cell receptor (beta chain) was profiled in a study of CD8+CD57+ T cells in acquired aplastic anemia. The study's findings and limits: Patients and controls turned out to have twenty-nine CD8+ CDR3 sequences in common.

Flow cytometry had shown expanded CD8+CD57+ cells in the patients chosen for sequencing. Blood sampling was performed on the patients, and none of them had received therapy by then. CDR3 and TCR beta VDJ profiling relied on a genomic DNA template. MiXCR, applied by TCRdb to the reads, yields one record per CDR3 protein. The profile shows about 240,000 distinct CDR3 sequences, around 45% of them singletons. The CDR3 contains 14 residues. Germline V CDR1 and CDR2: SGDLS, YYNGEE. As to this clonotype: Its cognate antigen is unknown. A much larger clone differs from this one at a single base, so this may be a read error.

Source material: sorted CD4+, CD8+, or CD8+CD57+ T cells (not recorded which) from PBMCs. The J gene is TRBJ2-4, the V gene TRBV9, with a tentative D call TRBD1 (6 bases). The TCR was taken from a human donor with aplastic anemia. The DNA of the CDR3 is TGTGCCAGCAGCTCACTGGGGATAAGGGACATTCGGTACTTC. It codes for CASSSLGIRDIRYF.